This T cell receptor (beta chain) is drawn from a study of molecular identifiers for immune sequencing clone quantification (dated by TCRdb to 2016 to 2018). Describing the broader study: In a replicate experiment, RNA from roughly 21,000 or 96,000 naive CD8 T cells was split into five aliquots, four of which were sequenced. The study was a methods study using CD8 T cells to benchmark molecular-identifier clustering-based TCR repertoire sequencing (MIDCIRS) and TCR RNA copy counting. Study-wide conclusions, independent of this receptor: Without barcode sub-clustering, chimeric consensus sequences inflated TCR diversity; chimeras reached as high as 47%. Naive libraries contained spiked-in Jurkat TCR RNA (roughly 10 copies' worth), which is not part of the donor repertoire. Spiked-in Jurkat TCR RNA equivalent to a single cell was reported to be detectable even among fewer than 1.2 million naive CD8 T cells. About three recovered TCR RNA copies per cell were obtained by modeling, versus around 9.8 by digital PCR, implying a capture efficiency of 25% to 30%. Clones above 20 RNA copies held over 99% of molecules in CMV-specific effector cells but under 1% in naive cells. Identical TCR molecules sharing a barcode could cause highly expanded clone sizes to be underestimated.

Concerning this clonotype: The antigen this receptor binds is unknown. Base qualities are not at hand, and no much larger clone is one base apart.

The germline V gene supplies CDR1 SGHDT and CDR2 YYEEEE. Reading from cysteine to phenylalanine, the CDR3 counts 15 amino acids. Only CDR3 DNA remains: 45 bases, in frame from the first base. Trimming at the junction amounts to 7 bases on V and 0 bases on J, and the germline ends lie 15 bases apart. Naive CD8 T cell libraries were made from 20,000 to 1,000,000 sorted cells using 10%, 30% or 50% of purified RNA. Naive CD8 T cells, defined as CD8+CD4-CCR7+CD45RA+, were FACS-sorted into RLT Plus buffer on a BD FACSAria II. To test detection sensitivity, Jurkat RNA equal to ten TCR copies was added to samples of about 17,000-1,100,000 naive CD8 T cells. Enrichment of CD8 T cells was performed with RosetteSep CD8+ T Cell Enrichment Cocktail and Ficoll-Paque, after which ACK red cell lysis was carried out. Libraries were built with PCR. Sequencing was carried out with an Illumina HiSeq 4000. Preparation of bulk TCR libraries followed a previously described approach, with the TCR primers listed in Table S5. Total RNA was purified with the Qiagen AllPrep DNA/RNA kit. Before analysis, reads from multiple sequencing runs of the same library were pooled. For the original study's pipeline: Reads were retained only if their TCR constant sequence matched exactly, and those retained reads were trimmed to 150 nt and grouped according to their 12-nt molecular barcodes. Reads in each barcode group were sub-clustered using a 15% Levenshtein threshold, and a quality-weighted consensus sequence was built for each RNA molecule. Non-functional sequences were discarded, and so were lower-count sequences lying one edit away from another sequence. On the basis of fitting two negative binomial distributions, barcode sub-clusters with fewer than 20% of the maximum read count were discarded. TCRdb's own reprocessing of the public reads used fastp at Q25 and MiXCR and kept productive beta chains. Rows are unified per CDR3 protein, each entry keeping the most common DNA and genes. TCRdb's processing, not the study's, gives the V and J calls here. This sample is represented by under 650,000 distinct CDR3 sequences; 15% to 20% of them were singletons. Together, the top ten hold roughly 0.83% of the sample.

Sequencing used naive CD8+ T cells from blood, with Jurkat cell RNA spiked in. In the paper's terms, the cell subset or site label means: FACS-sorted CD8+CD4-CCR7+CD45RA+ naive T cells. In this chain, TRBV5-6 is recombined with TRBJ2-3; no D gene can be assigned with confidence. This receptor was obtained from a human donor in good health. Some libraries in this study had Jurkat cell RNA spiked in. The nucleotide sequence is given as TGTGCCAGCCGCACGTCGACCCAGAGCACAGATACGCAGTATTTT. Translation gives CASRTSTQSTDTQYF.